The 9 T cell receptor beta chains in this list originate from one sample, sequenced in a study of vaccination and CD4 T cells after COVID-19. CD4+ T cells that had been cultured provided DNA sequenced with the Oncomine TCR Beta short-read assay. TCRdb analysed the PCR reads with MiXCR anew, one entry per CDR3 protein. The table shows roughly 24,000 distinct CDR3 sequences, with 40% to 45% occurring only once. No antigens are known for them. As for treatment: approximately nine-day PBMC culture with coronavirus spike peptide pools or control peptides (ViraFEST assay). The material sequenced was CD4+ T cells from blood, cultured in vitro. The receptors originated from a human donor who had recovered from COVID-19.

The chain couples TRBV7-8 to TRBJ2-6; 8 positions match TRBD2. Germline V gene data show CDR1 as SGHVS and CDR2 as FQNEAQ. CDR3 length: 21 residues. The V segment lost 0 bases and the J segment 4 bases; nucleotides outside the gene matches: 17. This CDR3 is CASSLAFWFPGGQPGANVLTF. The DNA of the CDR3 is TGTGCCAGCAGCTTAGCGTTCTGGTTCCCGGGGGGGCAACCCGGGGCCAACGTCCTGACTTTC.

The chain employs TRBV18 and TRBJ1-5; D gene ambiguous. The CDR3 spans 12 residues. Looked up from germline, CDR1 is KGHSH and CDR2 is LQKENI. V was shortened by 6 bases and J by 4 bases, with 7 bases between the two germline ends. In nucleotides, the CDR3 is TGTGCCAGCTCTCAAAATAATCAGCCCCAGCATTTT. Translating it yields CASSQNNQPQHF.

This clonotype appeared a few times. The J gene is TRBJ2-2, the V gene TRBV28; 11 nucleotides align to TRBD1. Trimming at V came to 6 bases and at J to 4 bases, leaving 13 bases not matched to a gene. Germline V gene sequence: CDR1 MDHEN, CDR2 SYDVKM. This CDR3 is 18 amino acids long. The CDR3 region is CASRYLRDRGFRTGELFF. As DNA, the CDR3 is TGTGCCAGCAGATATCTCCGGGACAGGGGGTTTCGCACCGGGGAGCTGTTTTTT.

The chain joins TRBV6-1 to TRBJ1-3; D is ambiguous. The germline V and J ends were trimmed by 7 bases and 1 base, with 8 bases remaining between them. CDR1 is MNHNS, CDR2 SASEGT, per germline. CDR3 length: 13 residues. The CDR3 DNA is TGTGCCAGCACCGGGGTATCTGGAAACACCATATATTTT. Protein: CASTGVSGNTIYF.

This clonotype has only a few counts. This chain joins TRBV2 and TRBJ1-5; a weak D match, TRBD1 (6 bases). With 3 bases removed from V and 6 bases from J, the gap between germline ends came to 12 bases. The CDR3 is 14 amino acids. The germline V gene has CDR1 SNHLY and CDR2 FYNNEI. CDR3 loop: CASSDTGWVQPQHF. Written as DNA, the CDR3 is TGTGCCAGCAGTGATACAGGGTGGGTTCAGCCCCAGCATTTT.

This sequence joins TRBV5-1 and TRBJ2-5; D unclear. The germline CDR1 and CDR2 sequences are SGHRS and YFSETQ. This CDR3 is built from 13 residues. Trimming removed 0 bases from V and 4 bases from J, with 7 bases in between. The CDR3 bases are TGCGCCAGCAGCTTGGGGCCAGGAGAGACCCAGTACTTC. Its protein product is CASSLGPGETQYF.

This clonotype showed up just once. J is TRBJ2-3 and V is TRBV6-1, with D unresolved. The CDR3 consists of 13 residues. V was clipped by 3 bases and J by 3 bases, with 7 bases between them. Germline loops: CDR1 MNHNS, CDR2 SASEGT. CDR3 amino acids: CASSELVTDTQYF. The DNA for the CDR3 is TGTGCCAGCAGTGAGCTTGTTACAGATACGCAGTATTTT.

The rearrangement joins TRBV7-9 to TRBJ2-5, with 7 bases lining up with TRBD1. Germline CDR1 and CDR2: SEHNR and FQNEAQ (reference sequence). The CDR3 spans 14 residues. After removal of 5 bases from V and 2 bases from J, the junction contained 5 bases not matched to a gene. The CDR3 region has the DNA TGTGCCAGCAGCCCCGGGACAGCTCAAGAGACCCAGTACTTC. It translates to CASSPGTAQETQYF.

This sequence joins TRBV19 and TRBJ2-1; 7 nucleotides agree with TRBD1. Unmatched junction bases numbered 4, after V lost 7 bases and J lost 1 base. Looked up from germline, CDR1 is LNHDA and CDR2 is SQIVND (reference sequence). This CDR3 spans 14 amino acids. CDR3 loop: CASNDRESYNEQFF. The CDR3 DNA is TGTGCCAGTAATGACAGGGAATCCTACAATGAGCAGTTCTTC.